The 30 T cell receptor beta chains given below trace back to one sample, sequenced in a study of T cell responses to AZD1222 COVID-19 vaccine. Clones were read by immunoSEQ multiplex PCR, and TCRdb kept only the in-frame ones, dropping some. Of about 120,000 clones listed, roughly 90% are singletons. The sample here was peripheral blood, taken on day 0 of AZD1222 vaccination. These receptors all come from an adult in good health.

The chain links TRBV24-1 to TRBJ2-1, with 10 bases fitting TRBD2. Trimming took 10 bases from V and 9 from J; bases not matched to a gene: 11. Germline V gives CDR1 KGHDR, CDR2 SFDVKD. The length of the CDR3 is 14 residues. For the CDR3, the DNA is TGTGCCACTAGCTCTAGCGGGGGCCGGAGTGAGCAGTTCTTC. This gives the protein CATSSSGGRSEQFF.

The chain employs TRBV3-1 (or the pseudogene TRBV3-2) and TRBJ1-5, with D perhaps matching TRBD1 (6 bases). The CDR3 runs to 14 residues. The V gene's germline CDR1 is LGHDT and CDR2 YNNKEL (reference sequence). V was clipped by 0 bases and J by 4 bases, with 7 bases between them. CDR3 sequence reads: CASSQDRGNQPQHF. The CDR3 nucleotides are TGTGCCAGCAGCCAAGACAGGGGAAATCAGCCCCAGCATTTT.

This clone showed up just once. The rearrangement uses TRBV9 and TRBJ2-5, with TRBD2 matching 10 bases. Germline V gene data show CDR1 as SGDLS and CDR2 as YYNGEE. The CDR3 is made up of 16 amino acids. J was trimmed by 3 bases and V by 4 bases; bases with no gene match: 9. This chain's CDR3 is CASSSKRGGVEETQYF. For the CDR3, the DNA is TGTGCCAGCAGCTCGAAGCGGGGGGGAGTGGAAGAGACCCAGTACTTC.

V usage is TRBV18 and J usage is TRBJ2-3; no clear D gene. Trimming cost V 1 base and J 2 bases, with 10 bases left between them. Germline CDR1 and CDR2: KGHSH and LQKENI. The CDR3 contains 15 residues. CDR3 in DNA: TGTGCCAGCTCACCACTGGGCGGTTTCACAGATACGCAGTATTTT. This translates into CASSPLGGFTDTQYF.

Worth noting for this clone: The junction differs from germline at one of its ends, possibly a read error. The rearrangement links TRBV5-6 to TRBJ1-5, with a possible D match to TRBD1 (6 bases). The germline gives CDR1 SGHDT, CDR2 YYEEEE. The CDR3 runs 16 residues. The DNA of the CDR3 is TGTGCCAGCAGCTTGCGGATGACAGGTGGCAATCATCCCCAGCATTTT. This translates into CASSLRMTGGNHPQHF.

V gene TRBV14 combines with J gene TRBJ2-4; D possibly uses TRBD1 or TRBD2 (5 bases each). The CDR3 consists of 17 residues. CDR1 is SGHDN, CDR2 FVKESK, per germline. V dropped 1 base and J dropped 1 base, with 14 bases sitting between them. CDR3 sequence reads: CASSQGGPRGAKNIQYF. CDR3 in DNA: TGTGCCAGCAGCCAAGGGGGCCCTCGAGGGGCCAAAAACATTCAGTACTTC.

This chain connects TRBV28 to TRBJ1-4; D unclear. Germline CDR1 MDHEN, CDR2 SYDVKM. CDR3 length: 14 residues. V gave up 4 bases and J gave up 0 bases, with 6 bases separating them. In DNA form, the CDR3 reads TGTGCCAGCAGTTCCCCAACAACTAATGAAAAACTGTTTTTT. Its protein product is CASSSPTTNEKLFF.

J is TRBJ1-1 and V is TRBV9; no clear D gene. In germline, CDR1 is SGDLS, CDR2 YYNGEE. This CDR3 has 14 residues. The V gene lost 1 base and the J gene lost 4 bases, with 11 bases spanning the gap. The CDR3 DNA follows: TGTGCCAGCAGCGTACAGGCGAGGACCACTGAAGCTTTCTTT. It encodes CASSVQARTTEAFF.

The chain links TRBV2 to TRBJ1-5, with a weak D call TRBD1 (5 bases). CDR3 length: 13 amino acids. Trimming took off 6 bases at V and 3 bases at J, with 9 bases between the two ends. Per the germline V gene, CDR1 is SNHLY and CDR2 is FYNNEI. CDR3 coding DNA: TGTGCCAGCAGACGCAGGGTCAATCAGCCCCAGCATTTT. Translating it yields CASRRRVNQPQHF.

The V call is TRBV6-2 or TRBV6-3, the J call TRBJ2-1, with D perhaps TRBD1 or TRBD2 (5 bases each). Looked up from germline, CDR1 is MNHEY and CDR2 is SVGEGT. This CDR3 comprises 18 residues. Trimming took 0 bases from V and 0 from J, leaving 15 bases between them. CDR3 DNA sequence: TGTGCCAGCAGTTACTCGAGGGGTTACTCCAGCTCCTACAATGAGCAGTTCTTC. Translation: CASSYSRGYSSSYNEQFF.

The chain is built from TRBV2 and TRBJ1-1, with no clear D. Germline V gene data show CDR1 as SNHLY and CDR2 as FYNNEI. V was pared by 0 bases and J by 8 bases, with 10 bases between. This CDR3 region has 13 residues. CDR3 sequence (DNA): TGTGCCAGCAGTGAAGCGGTCTATCGGGAAGCTTTCTTT. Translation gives CASSEAVYREAFF.

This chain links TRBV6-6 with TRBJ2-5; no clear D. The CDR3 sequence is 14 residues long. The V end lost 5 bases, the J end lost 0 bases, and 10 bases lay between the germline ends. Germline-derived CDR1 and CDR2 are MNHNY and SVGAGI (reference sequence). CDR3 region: CASSSYSYQETQYF. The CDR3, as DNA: TGTGCCAGCAGTAGCTACTCGTACCAAGAGACCCAGTACTTC.

The CDR3 here is CASSYAAGNEKLFF. CDR3 DNA: TGTGCCAGCAGTTACGCGGCAGGGAATGAAAAACTGTTTTTT. V usage is TRBV6-5 and J usage is TRBJ1-4, with D possibly matching TRBD1 (5 bases). The CDR3 is made up of 14 amino acids. Germline CDR1 MNHEY, CDR2 SVGAGI. Between the trimmed V and J ends, which lost 2 bases and 5 bases, there was a span of 9 bases.

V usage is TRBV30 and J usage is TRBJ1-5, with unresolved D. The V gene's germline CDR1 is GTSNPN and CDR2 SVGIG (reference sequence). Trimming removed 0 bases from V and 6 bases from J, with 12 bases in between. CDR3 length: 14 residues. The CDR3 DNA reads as TGTGCCTGGAGTGTAGGAGGGATGGGTCAGCCCCAGCATTTT. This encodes CAWSVGGMGQPQHF.

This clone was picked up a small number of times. The CDR3 DNA reads TGTGCCAGCAGCCTACAGGGGGGAGGCACTGAAGCTTTCTTT. This codes for CASSLQGGGTEAFF. The rearrangement joins TRBV28 to TRBJ1-1; the match to TRBD1 covers 8 bases. This CDR3 contains 14 residues. Losses at the gene ends were 6 bases for V and 4 bases for J; bases not matched to a gene: 7. CDR1 and CDR2 (germline): MDHEN, SYDVKM.

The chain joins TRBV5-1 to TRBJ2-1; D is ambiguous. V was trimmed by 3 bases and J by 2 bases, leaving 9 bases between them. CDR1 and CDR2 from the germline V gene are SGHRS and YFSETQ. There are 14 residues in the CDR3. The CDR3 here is CASSSQAPYNEQFF. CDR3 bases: TGCGCCAGCAGCTCTCAGGCACCCTACAATGAGCAGTTCTTC.

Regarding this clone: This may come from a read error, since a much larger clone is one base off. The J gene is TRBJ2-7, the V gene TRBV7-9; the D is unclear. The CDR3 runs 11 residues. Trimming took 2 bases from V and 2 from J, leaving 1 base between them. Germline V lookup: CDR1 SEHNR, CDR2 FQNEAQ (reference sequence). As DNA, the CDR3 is TGTGCCAGCAGCTTAACCTACGAGCAGTACTTC. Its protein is CASSLTYEQYF.

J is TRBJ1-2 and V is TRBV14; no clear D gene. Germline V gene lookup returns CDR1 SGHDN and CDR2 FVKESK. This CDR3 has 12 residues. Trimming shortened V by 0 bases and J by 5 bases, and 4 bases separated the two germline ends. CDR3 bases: TGTGCCAGCAGCCAAGAAGCGTATGGCTACACCTTC. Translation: CASSQEAYGYTF.

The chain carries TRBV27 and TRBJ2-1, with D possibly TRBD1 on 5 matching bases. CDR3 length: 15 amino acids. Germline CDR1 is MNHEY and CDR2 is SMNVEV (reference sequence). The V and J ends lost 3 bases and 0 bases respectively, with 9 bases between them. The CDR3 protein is CASSFVDSSYNEQFF. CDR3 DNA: TGTGCCAGCAGTTTCGTTGACAGCTCCTACAATGAGCAGTTCTTC.

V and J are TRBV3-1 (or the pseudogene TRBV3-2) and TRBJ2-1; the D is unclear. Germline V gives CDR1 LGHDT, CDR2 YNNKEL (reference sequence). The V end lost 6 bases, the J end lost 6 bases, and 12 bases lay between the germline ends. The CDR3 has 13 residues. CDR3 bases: TGTGCCAGCAGTCTTGACCCTAGCAATGAGCAGTTCTTC. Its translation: CASSLDPSNEQFF.

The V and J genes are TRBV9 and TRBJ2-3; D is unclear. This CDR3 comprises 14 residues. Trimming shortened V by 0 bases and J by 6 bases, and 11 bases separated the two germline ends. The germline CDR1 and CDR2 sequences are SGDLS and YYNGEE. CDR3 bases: TGTGCCAGCAGCGTAGGCCCCGGGTTCGATACGCAGTATTTT. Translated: CASSVGPGFDTQYF.

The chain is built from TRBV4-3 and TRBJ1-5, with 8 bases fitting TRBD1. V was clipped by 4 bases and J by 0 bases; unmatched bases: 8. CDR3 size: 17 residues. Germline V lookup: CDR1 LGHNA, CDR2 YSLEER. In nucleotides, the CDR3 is TGCGCCAGCAGCCCTGGGCGACAGGGGCATAGCAATCAGCCCCAGCATTTT. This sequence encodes CASSPGRQGHSNQPQHF.

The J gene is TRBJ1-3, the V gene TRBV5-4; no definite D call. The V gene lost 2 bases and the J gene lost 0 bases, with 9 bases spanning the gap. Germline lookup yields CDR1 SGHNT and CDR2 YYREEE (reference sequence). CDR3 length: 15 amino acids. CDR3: CASSFGLNSGNTIYF. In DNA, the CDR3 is TGTGCCAGCAGCTTCGGTCTGAACTCTGGAAACACCATATATTTT.

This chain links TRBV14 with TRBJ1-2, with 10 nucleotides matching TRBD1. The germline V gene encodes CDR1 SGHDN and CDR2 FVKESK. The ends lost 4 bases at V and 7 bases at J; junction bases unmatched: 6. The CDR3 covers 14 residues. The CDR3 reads CASSPSRTGGGYTF. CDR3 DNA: TGTGCCAGCAGCCCCAGCCGGACAGGGGGTGGCTACACCTTC.

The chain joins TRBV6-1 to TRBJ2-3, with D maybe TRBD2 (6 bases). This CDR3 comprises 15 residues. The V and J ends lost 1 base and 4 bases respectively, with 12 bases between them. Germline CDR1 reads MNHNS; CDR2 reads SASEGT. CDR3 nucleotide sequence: TGTGCCAGCAGTGAAGGCGGGGTGGTCGCAGATACGCAGTATTTT. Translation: CASSEGGVVADTQYF.

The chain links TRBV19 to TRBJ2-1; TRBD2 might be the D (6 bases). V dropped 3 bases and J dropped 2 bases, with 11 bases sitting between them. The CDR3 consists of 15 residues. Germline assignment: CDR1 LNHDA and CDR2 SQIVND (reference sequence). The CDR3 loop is CASSIGSQTYNEQFF. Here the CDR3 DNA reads TGTGCCAGTAGTATCGGGAGCCAGACCTACAATGAGCAGTTCTTC.

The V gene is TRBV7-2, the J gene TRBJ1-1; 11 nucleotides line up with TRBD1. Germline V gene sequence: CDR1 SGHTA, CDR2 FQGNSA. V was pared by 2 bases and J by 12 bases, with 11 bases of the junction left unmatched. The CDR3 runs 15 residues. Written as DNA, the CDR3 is TGTGCCAGCAGCTTAAAAGTATCGGGACAGGGGGTTTCTTTCTTT. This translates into CASSLKVSGQGVSFF.

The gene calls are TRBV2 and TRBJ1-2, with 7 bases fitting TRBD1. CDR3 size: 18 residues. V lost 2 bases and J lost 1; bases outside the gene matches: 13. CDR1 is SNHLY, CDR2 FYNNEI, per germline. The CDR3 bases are TGTGCCAGCAGTGAAAAGCTGGCAGGGGGTCAACTTAACTATGGCTACACCTTC. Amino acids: CASSEKLAGGQLNYGYTF.

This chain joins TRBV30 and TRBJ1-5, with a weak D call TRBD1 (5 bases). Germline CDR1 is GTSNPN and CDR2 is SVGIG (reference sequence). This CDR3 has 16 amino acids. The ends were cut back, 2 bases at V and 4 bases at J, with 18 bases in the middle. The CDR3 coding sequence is TGTGCCTGGAGTCCACCGACCCGGGGACGGAATCAGCCCCAGCATTTT. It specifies CAWSPPTRGRNQPQHF.

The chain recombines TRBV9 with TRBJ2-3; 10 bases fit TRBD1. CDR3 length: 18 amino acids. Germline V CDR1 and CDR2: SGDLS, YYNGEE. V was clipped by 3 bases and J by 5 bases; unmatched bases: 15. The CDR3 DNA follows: TGTGCCAGCAGCGCCACCATATCGGGACAGGGGATCGTAGATACGCAGTATTTT. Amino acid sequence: CASSATISGQGIVDTQYF.